The 17 T cell receptor beta chains given below trace back to one sample, sequenced in a study of blood T cell repertoires in COVID-19. The protocol was immunoSEQ multiplex PCR, while the TCRdb copy is restricted to in-frame clones and leaves out a portion. The sample includes about 230,000 clones, 83% of them seen just once. Specimen: peripheral blood. The receptors derive from a woman aged 65 to 85 with active or convalescent COVID-19.

The chain links TRBV5-1 to TRBJ1-3; 8 bases agree with TRBD1. The CDR3 is 17 amino acids. Unmatched junction bases numbered 9, after V lost 4 bases and J lost 0 bases. The germline gives CDR1 SGHRS, CDR2 YFSETQ. Written as DNA, the CDR3 is TGCGCCAGCAGCAGGGGCAGGGGGCTTTCCTCTGGAAACACCATATATTTT. Encoded protein: CASSRGRGLSSGNTIYF.

The CDR3 DNA sequence: TGTGCCAGCAGCTTTGGGACTAGCGGGGGCACCACAGATACGCAGTATTTT. It translates to CASSFGTSGGTTDTQYF. The rearrangement uses TRBV5-4 and TRBJ2-3, with 14 bases identical to TRBD2. The germline V gene has CDR1 SGHNT and CDR2 YYREEE (reference sequence). V gave up 2 bases and J gave up 2 bases; unmatched junction bases: 4. This CDR3 is built from 17 residues.

V and J are TRBV4-1 and TRBJ2-1; 11 bases align to TRBD2. The CDR3 extends over 17 amino acids. Germline V gives CDR1 MGHRA, CDR2 YSYEKL. V was clipped by 4 bases and J by 0 bases; unmatched bases: 5. In DNA, the CDR3 is TGCGCCAGCAGCCCGGGACTAGCGGTGGGCTCCTACAATGAGCAGTTCTTC. Residues: CASSPGLAVGSYNEQFF.

This chain joins TRBV7-2 and TRBJ2-2; D possibly corresponds to TRBD2 (5 bases). Trimming shortened V by 2 bases and J by 5 bases, and 15 bases separated the two germline ends. CDR1 is SGHTA, CDR2 FQGNSA, per germline. The CDR3 sequence is 16 residues long. The CDR3 region is CASSLSVGRGTGELFF. CDR3 DNA sequence: TGTGCCAGCAGCTTAAGTGTAGGGAGAGGAACCGGGGAGCTGTTTTTT.

The V call is TRBV6-5, the J call TRBJ1-2; D may be TRBD1 (6 bases). V was pared by 0 bases and J by 5 bases, with 7 bases between. The CDR3 spans 13 residues. CDR1 and CDR2 (germline): MNHEY, SVGAGI. This CDR3 reads CASSYSQGYGYTF. CDR3 bases: TGTGCCAGCAGTTACTCACAGGGTTATGGCTACACCTTC.

There are a few counts of this clone. Other DNA variants within this sample encode the same CDR3. V gene TRBV30 combines with J gene TRBJ2-7; D gene ambiguous. CDR1 is GTSNPN, CDR2 SVGIG, per germline (reference sequence). The germline V and J ends were trimmed by 1 base and 4 bases, with 8 bases remaining between them. CDR3 length: 12 amino acids. The CDR3 here is CAWSGQAYEQYF. CDR3 nucleotide sequence: TGTGCCTGGAGTGGCCAGGCATACGAGCAGTACTTC.

The rearrangement links TRBV7-2 to TRBJ2-3; D might be TRBD2 (6 bases). Trimming took 5 bases from V and 6 from J, leaving 21 bases between them. Looked up from germline, CDR1 is SGHTA and CDR2 is FQGNSA. This CDR3 spans 16 amino acids. CDR3 in DNA: TGTGCCAGCAGCAGCACCTTCCGGCGTGGGGGGGATACGCAGTATTTT. It specifies CASSSTFRRGGDTQYF.

This chain connects TRBV29-1 to TRBJ2-1; D is perhaps TRBD1 (5 bases). Trimming removed 5 bases from V and 0 bases from J, with 11 bases in between. CDR1 and CDR2 (germline): SQVTM, ANQGSEA. This CDR3 contains 14 residues. The CDR3: CSVNGQGSYNEQFF. In nucleotides, the CDR3 is TGCAGCGTTAACGGGCAGGGCTCCTACAATGAGCAGTTCTTC.

The chain is built from TRBV6-5 and TRBJ2-5, with D unclear. The germline CDR1 and CDR2 sequences are MNHEY and SVGAGI. The CDR3 extends over 14 amino acids. Trimming shortened V by 6 bases and J by 1 base, and 12 bases separated the two germline ends. CDR3 loop: CASSSSPGQETQYF. CDR3 sequence (DNA): TGTGCCAGCAGCTCAAGTCCCGGCCAAGAGACCCAGTACTTC.

The V call is TRBV12-3 or TRBV12-4, the J call TRBJ2-7; D is possibly TRBD1 (7 bases). The CDR3 spans 13 residues. V was shortened by 3 bases and J by 6 bases, with 12 bases between the two germline ends. CDR3 DNA sequence: TGTGCCAGCAGTTTCGGAGGGGGCATCGAGCAGTACTTC. It codes for CASSFGGGIEQYF.

The J gene is TRBJ2-3, the V gene TRBV28, with D uncertain. The CDR3 extends over 12 amino acids. CDR1 and CDR2 (germline): MDHEN, SYDVKM. Trimming took off 6 bases at V and 7 bases at J, with 11 bases between the two ends. The CDR3 DNA sequence: TGTGCCAGCAGCCCCCCACATTATACGCAGTATTTT. It translates to CASSPPHYTQYF.

This clone was counted once. The CDR3 protein is CASSSTGEVWNEQFF. For the CDR3, the DNA is TGTGCCAGCAGCTCGACAGGGGAAGTGTGGAATGAGCAGTTCTTC. The V and J genes are TRBV5-6 and TRBJ2-1, with TRBD1 identical over 8 bases. Germline CDR1 and CDR2: SGHDT and YYEEEE. J lost 7 bases, V lost 3 bases, and 9 bases had no gene match. CDR3 size: 15 residues.

The chain uses TRBV7-9 and TRBJ2-7, with unresolved D. V was trimmed by 1 base and J by 3 bases, leaving 13 bases between them. This CDR3 has 15 amino acids. Germline V CDR1 and CDR2: SEHNR, FQNEAQ (reference sequence). The CDR3 here is CASSLGEFMSYEQYF. The CDR3 DNA follows: TGTGCCAGCAGCTTAGGAGAATTCATGAGCTACGAGCAGTACTTC. Drawing the rest from reference TRBV7-9 and TRBJ2-7, the complete variable domain is DTGVSQNPRHKITKRGQNVTFRCDPISEHNRLYWYRQTLGQGPEFLTYFQNEAQLEKSRLLSDRFSAERPKGSFSTLEIQRTEQGDSAMYLCASSLGEFMSYEQYFGPGTRLTVT.

The rearrangement joins TRBV5-1 to TRBJ2-1, with 8 bases identical to TRBD2. There are 14 residues in the CDR3. Per germline, CDR1 SGHRS and CDR2 YFSETQ. The V segment lost 7 bases and the J segment 9 bases; nucleotides outside the gene matches: 12. The CDR3 region has the DNA TGCGCCAGCGGGGTCCGAACGGGAGGGGGTGAGCAGTTCTTC. This encodes CASGVRTGGGEQFF.

The chain recombines TRBV5-1 with TRBJ2-5; D might be TRBD1 (5 bases). V was cut by 7 bases and J by 3 bases, with 22 bases left in between. Germline CDR1 SGHRS, CDR2 YFSETQ. The CDR3 spans 16 residues. In DNA, the CDR3 is TGCGCCAGCGCCCGCGTTGGGGCCAATCTTGAAGAGACCCAGTACTTC. This gives the protein CASARVGANLEETQYF.

On this clone: Other DNA sequences from this sample encode an identical CDR3 as well. The V call is TRBV5-1, the J call TRBJ2-7; 13 bases line up with TRBD2. CDR3 length: 15 amino acids. The J segment lost 3 bases and the V segment lost 4 bases, leaving 4 bases of the junction unmatched. The germline CDR1 and CDR2 sequences are SGHRS and YFSETQ. For the CDR3, the DNA is TGCGCCAGCAGCCCCCGGACTAGCGGGAGCTACGAGCAGTACTTC. Its translation is CASSPRTSGSYEQYF. Together with reference TRBV5-1 and TRBJ2-7, the CDR3 gives the full variable domain: KAGVTQTPRYLIKTRGQQVTLSCSPISGHRSVSWYQQTPGQGLQFLFEYFSETQRNKGNFPGRFSGRQFSNSRSEMNVSTLELGDSALYLCASSPRTSGSYEQYFGPGTRLTVT.

The genes are TRBV5-4 and TRBJ1-2; no clear D. The germline CDR1 and CDR2 sequences are SGHNT and YYREEE (reference sequence). Trimming pared 0 bases from V and 0 bases from J, leaving 9 bases between. The CDR3 consists of 15 residues. CDR3 bases: TGTGCCAGCAGCTTGGACCCTACTGCTAACTATGGCTACACCTTC. Translation: CASSLDPTANYGYTF.